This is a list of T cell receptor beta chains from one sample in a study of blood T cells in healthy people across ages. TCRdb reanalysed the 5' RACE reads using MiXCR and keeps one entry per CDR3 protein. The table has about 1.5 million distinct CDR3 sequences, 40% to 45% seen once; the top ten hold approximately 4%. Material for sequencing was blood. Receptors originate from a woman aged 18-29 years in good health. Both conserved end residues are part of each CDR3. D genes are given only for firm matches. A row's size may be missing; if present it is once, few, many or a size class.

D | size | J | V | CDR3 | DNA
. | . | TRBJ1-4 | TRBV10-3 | CAISEATYQNEKLFF | TGTGCCATCAGTGAGGCGACTTATCAAAATGAAAAACTGTTTTTT
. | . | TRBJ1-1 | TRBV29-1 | CSVSGREAFF | TGCAGCGTTAGCGGTAGGGAAGCTTTCTTT
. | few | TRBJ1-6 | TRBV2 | CASHGTANSPLHF | TGTGCCAGCCACGGTACAGCCAATTCACCCCTCCACTTT
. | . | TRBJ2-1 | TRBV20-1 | CSARGGRGVAGTYNEQFF | TGCAGTGCTAGAGGGGGCAGGGGCGTTGCGGGAACCTACAATGAGCAGTTCTTC
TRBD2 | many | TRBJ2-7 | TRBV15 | CATSRVTSGRVRYEQYF | TGTGCCACCAGCAGAGTCACTAGCGGGAGGGTCCGCTACGAGCAGTACTTC
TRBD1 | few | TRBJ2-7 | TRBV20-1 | CRAGQGANEQYF | TGCAGGGCCGGACAGGGGGCTAACGAGCAGTACTTC
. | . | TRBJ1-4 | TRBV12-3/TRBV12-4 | CASSLAGRAWTNEKLFF | TGTGCCAGCAGTTTAGCGGGCAGGGCTTGGACTAATGAAAAACTGTTTTTT
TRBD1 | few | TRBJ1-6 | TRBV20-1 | CSARMTGTNSPLHF | TGCAGTGCTAGAATGACAGGGACTAATTCACCCCTCCACTTT
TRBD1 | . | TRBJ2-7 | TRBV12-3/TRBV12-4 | CASSSQRGRYEQYF | TGTGCCAGCAGCTCCCAGAGGGGGCGGTACGAGCAGTACTTC
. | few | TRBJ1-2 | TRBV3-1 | CASSQEGSGRYGYTF | TGTGCCAGCAGCCAAGAAGGCTCCGGGCGGTATGGCTACACCTTC
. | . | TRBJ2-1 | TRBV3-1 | CASSRNAVTYNEQFF | TGTGCCAGCAGCCGGAATGCAGTCACCTACAATGAGCAGTTCTTC
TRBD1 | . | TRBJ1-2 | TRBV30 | CASNAPGQGFYGYTF | TGTGCCTCAAATGCACCGGGACAGGGGTTTTATGGCTACACCTTC
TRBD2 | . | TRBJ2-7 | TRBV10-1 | CASSEGLAENYEQYF | TGCGCCAGCAGTGAAGGACTAGCGGAAAACTACGAGCAGTACTTC
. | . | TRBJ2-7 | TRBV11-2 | CASSSSLRSYEQYF | TGTGCCAGCAGCTCCAGTCTACGCTCCTACGAGCAGTACTTC
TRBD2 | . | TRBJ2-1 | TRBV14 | CASSQDEIRAGNNEQFF | TGTGCCAGCAGCCAAGATGAAATAAGAGCGGGGAACAATGAGCAGTTCTTC
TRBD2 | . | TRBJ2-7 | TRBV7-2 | CASSSIAGVIHEQYF | TGTGCCAGCAGTTCGATAGCGGGAGTCATACACGAGCAGTACTTC
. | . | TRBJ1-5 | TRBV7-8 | CASSNTRLQPQHF | TGTGCCAGCAGCAATACTCGTCTTCAGCCCCAGCATTTT
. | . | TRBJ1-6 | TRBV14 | CASSQEMGIYNSPLHF | TGTGCCAGCAGCCAAGAAATGGGGATCTATAATTCACCCCTCCACTTT
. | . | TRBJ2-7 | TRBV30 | CAWRVSRGEQYF | TGTGCCTGGAGGGTATCACGGGGCGAGCAGTACTTC
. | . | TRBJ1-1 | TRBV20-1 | CSVWENTEAFF | TGCAGTGTGTGGGAGAACACTGAAGCTTTCTTT
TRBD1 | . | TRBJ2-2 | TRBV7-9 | CASSHLRDSVSGELFF | TGTGCCAGCAGCCATCTCCGGGACAGTGTGAGCGGGGAGCTGTTTTTT
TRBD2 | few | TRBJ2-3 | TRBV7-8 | CASSPQGLAGVDTQYF | TGTGCCAGCAGCCCCCAGGGACTAGCGGGAGTAGATACGCAGTATTTT
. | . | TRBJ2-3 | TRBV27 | CASSPDGLSTDTQYF | TGTGCCAGCAGTCCGGACGGTCTTAGCACAGATACGCAGTATTTT
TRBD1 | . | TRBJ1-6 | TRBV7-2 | CASSLRQGGIYSYNSPLHF | TGTGCCAGCAGCTTACGACAGGGGGGTATTTACTCCTATAATTCACCCCTCCACTTT
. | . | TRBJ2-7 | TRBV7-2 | CASRKDTGTPYEQYF | TGTGCCAGCAGAAAAGATACCGGGACACCCTACGAGCAGTACTTC
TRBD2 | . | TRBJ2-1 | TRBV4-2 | CASSHSGRDEQFF | TGTGCCAGCAGCCACAGCGGGAGGGATGAGCAGTTCTTC
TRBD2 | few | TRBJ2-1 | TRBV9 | CASSSPLAGRYNEQFF | TGTGCCAGCAGCAGCCCCTTAGCGGGCCGATACAATGAGCAGTTCTTC
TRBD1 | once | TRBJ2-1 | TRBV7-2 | CASSLSGQYKEQFF | TGTGCCAGCAGCTTATCGGGACAGTACAAGGAGCAGTTCTTC
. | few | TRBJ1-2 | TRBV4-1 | CASSQVSTLNYGYTF | TGCGCCAGCAGCCAAGTTTCCACTCTAAACTATGGCTACACCTTC
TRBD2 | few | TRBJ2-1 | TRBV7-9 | CASSFPGGSSYNEQFF | TGTGCCAGCAGCTTCCCGGGGGGGAGCTCCTACAATGAGCAGTTCTTC
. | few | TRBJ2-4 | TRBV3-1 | CASSQTPGVDLPKNIQYF | TGTGCCAGCAGCCAAACTCCCGGGGTGGACCTCCCCAAAAACATTCAGTACTTC
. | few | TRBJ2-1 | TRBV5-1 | CASSLGQRKNNEQFF | TGCGCCAGCAGCTTGGGACAGCGGAAAAACAATGAGCAGTTCTTC
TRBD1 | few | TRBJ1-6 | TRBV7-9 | CASSLRQGGWSPLHF | TGTGCCAGCAGCCTACGACAGGGCGGATGGTCACCCCTCCACTTT
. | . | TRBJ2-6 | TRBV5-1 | CASSPSQASSGANVLTF | TGCGCCAGCAGCCCCTCACAGGCAAGCTCTGGGGCCAACGTCCTGACTTTC
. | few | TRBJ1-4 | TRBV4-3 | CASSQESATLEKLFF | TGCGCCAGCAGCCAAGAATCGGCGACACTTGAAAAACTGTTTTTT
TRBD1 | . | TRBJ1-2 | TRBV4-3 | CASSQDRTGFGYTF | TGCGCCAGCAGCCAGGATCGGACAGGGTTTGGCTACACCTTC
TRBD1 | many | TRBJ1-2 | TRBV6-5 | CASSYRGQGTYGYTF | TGTGCCAGCAGTTATCGGGGACAGGGGACCTATGGCTACACCTTC
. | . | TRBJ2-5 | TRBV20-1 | CSARDPKGRQETQYF | TGCAGTGCTAGAGATCCGAAGGGGAGGCAAGAGACCCAGTACTTC
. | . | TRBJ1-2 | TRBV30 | CAWSVDRSGYTF | TGTGCCTGGAGTGTGGATAGGAGTGGCTACACCTTC
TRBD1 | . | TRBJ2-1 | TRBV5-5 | CASSLLTGKSHNEQFF | TGTGCCAGCAGCCTACTGACAGGGAAATCCCACAATGAGCAGTTCTTC
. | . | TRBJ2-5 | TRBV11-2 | CASSPRGGRGVGEQYF | TGTGCCAGCAGCCCCCGGGGAGGCAGGGGAGTTGGTGAGCAGTACTTC
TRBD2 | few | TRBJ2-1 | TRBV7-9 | CASSLGLAGANLSYNEQFF | TGTGCCAGCAGCTTAGGTCTAGCGGGGGCAAATCTCTCCTACAATGAGCAGTTCTTC
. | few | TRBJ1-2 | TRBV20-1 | CSASDANYGYTF | TGCAGTGCTAGCGACGCTAACTATGGCTACACCTTC
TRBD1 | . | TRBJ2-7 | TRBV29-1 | CSVTWGQSYEQYF | TGCAGCGTAACGTGGGGACAGAGCTACGAGCAGTACTTC
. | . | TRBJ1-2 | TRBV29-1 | CSARQILNTYGYTF | TGCAGCGCCCGACAGATACTGAATACTTATGGCTACACCTTC
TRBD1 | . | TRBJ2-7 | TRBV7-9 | CASSPQTGEGFYEQYF | TGTGCCAGCAGCCCCCAGACAGGGGAAGGGTTCTACGAGCAGTACTTC
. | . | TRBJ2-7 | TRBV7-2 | CASRLSSSGFSYEQYF | TGTGCCAGCCGCCTCTCTTCCAGTGGTTTCTCCTACGAGCAGTACTTC
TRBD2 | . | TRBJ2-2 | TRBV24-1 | CATSGTSGSTGELFF | TGTGCCACCAGTGGGACTAGCGGGAGCACCGGGGAGCTGTTTTTT
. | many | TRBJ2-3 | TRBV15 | CATSRRDTDTQYF | TGTGCCACCAGCAGGAGGGACACAGATACGCAGTATTTT
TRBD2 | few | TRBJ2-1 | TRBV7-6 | CASSFAAGGYNEQFF | TGTGCCAGCAGCTTTGCGGCGGGGGGGTACAATGAGCAGTTCTTC
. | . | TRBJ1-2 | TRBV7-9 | CASSQSVSYGYTF | TGTGCCAGCAGCCAATCAGTATCCTATGGCTACACCTTC
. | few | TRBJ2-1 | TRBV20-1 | CSALVESSYNEQFF | TGCAGTGCTCTCGTGGAAAGCTCCTACAATGAGCAGTTCTTC
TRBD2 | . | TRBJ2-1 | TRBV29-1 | CSVGLANYNEQFF | TGCAGCGTGGGACTAGCGAACTACAATGAGCAGTTCTTC
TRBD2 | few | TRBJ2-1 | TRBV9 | CASSHQREPFDEQFF | TGTGCCAGCAGCCATCAGCGGGAACCTTTCGATGAGCAGTTCTTC
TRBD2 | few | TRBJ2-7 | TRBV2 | CASSEKRLAGAYEQYF | TGTGCCAGCAGTGAAAAAAGACTAGCGGGGGCCTACGAGCAGTACTTC